This T cell receptor (beta chain) derives from a study of T-cell reconstitution after alpha-beta-depleted transplantation in children (dated by TCRdb to 2016 to 2017). General notes on the study: Using TCR repertoire profiling, the study quantitatively followed how T-cell immune reconstitution unfolded in children after TCRalphabeta/CD19-depleted allogeneic hematopoietic cell transplantation.

A note on this clonotype: There is no known antigen for this receptor. No base quality values were provided; no much bigger clone lies one nucleotide off.

From its cysteine to its phenylalanine, the CDR3 spans 16 amino acids. Only CDR3 DNA remains: 48 bases, in frame from the first base. The germline V gene supplies CDR1 SGHTA and CDR2 FQGNSA. The V end loses 1 base and the J end loses 3 bases, and a stretch of 16 bases separates them. Study-wide conclusions, independent of this receptor: Apparently early alphabetaT-cell count recovery about two months after transplant reportedly relied on only several hundred rapidly expanded clones derived from non-depleted graft cells. The high TCRbeta diversity at day 60 in some patients was ascribed to recipient T cells and intrathymic progenitors that had survived conditioning. Hyperexpanded clone frequencies declined over subsequent months; after one year, T-cell counts and TCRbeta diversity were mostly attributed to newly produced T cells.

The library was obtained by PCR. Reads for this sample came from an Illumina HiSeq 2500. To normalize quantification of the TCRbeta repertoire, the TCR libraries were built with molecular barcoding that relied on unique molecular identifiers. TCRdb itself trimmed the public reads at Q25 with fastp, ran MiXCR and retained productive beta chains. Rows merge per CDR3 protein into single entries with the most common DNA and genes. Recorded for this sample are fewer than 400,000 distinct CDR3 sequences; over 20% of them occurred a single time. The ten largest clones take up roughly 9.8% of the sample. According to the study, the label for this sample's treatment or condition signals: allogeneic hematopoietic cell transplantation with graft depleted of TCRalphabeta T cells and CD19 B cells. Transplant recipients were children who received TCRalphabeta/CD19-depleted allogeneic hematopoietic cell grafts.

The source of this sequence is a male patient younger than 18 who had a stem cell transplant for acute lymphoblastic leukemia, so the T cells may come from the graft donor. The specimen comprised PBMCs, mostly from graft donor cells, sampled 180 days after TCRalphabeta/CD19-depleted stem cell transplant. This receptor chain uses TRBV7-2 and TRBJ2-7; 6 matching bases give a weak D call of TRBD2. The CDR3 corresponds to CASSLVGASVIYEQYF. The sequenced DNA is TGTGCCAGCAGCTTAGTCGGGGCTAGCGTAATCTACGAGCAGTACTTC.